These T cell receptor beta chains were read from a single sample in a study of OX40 agonist ivuxolimab in advanced cancers. Measured with immunoSEQ multiplex PCR; TCRdb has only the in-frame clones, and not every one. Counted here are roughly 53,000 clones, around four fifths occurring once; the ten biggest clones make up more than 2.5%. Source: CD4+ or CD8+ T cells sorted from blood, taken in a trial of the OX40 agonist ivuxolimab. These receptor sequences come from an adult with an advanced solid tumor such as melanoma, head and neck, liver or kidney cancer. Both conserved end residues are part of each CDR3. A D gene is named only where the DNA matches it firmly. Size values are once, few and many counts, or a class for expanded clones, and some rows have none.

clone_size	v_call	d_call	j_call	cdr3_aa	cdr3_nt
few	TRBV4-1	-	TRBJ1-3	CASSRAGIVFSGNTIYF	TGCGCCAGCAGCCGGGCTGGTATCGTCTTCTCTGGAAACACCATATATTTT
-	TRBV27	-	TRBJ1-1	CASSLHSGSEAFF	TGTGCCAGCAGTTTGCACAGCGGGTCTGAAGCTTTCTTT
-	TRBV27	TRBD1	TRBJ2-7	CASRRPDRGTYEQYF	TGTGCCAGCAGACGGCCGGACAGGGGGACCTACGAGCAGTACTTC
-	TRBV5-1	-	TRBJ1-1	CASSLGAAGTEAFF	TGCGCCAGCAGCTTGGGGGCTGCGGGCACTGAAGCTTTCTTT
-	TRBV30	-	TRBJ1-3	CAWSDWGSGNTIYF	TGTGCCTGGAGTGATTGGGGCTCTGGAAACACCATATATTTT
-	TRBV5-1	-	TRBJ1-1	CASSLFGETEAFF	TGCGCCAGCAGCTTATTTGGTGAAACTGAAGCTTTCTTT
-	TRBV30	-	TRBJ1-6	CAWSVVGDNSPLHF	TGTGCCTGGAGTGTCGTGGGGGATAATTCACCCCTCCACTTT
once	TRBV6-5	-	TRBJ1-5	CASSYSRGRGQPQHF	TGTGCCAGCAGTTACTCGAGAGGGCGGGGTCAGCCCCAGCATTTT
-	TRBV21-1	-	TRBJ2-3	CASSKDPGTSAQRGTDTQYF	TGTGCCAGCAGCAAAGACCCCGGGACTAGCGCCCAACGGGGCACAGATACGCAGTATTTT
-	TRBV10-3	-	TRBJ1-2	CAISETGPYGYTF	TGTGCCATCAGTGAGACAGGCCCCTATGGCTACACCTTC
-	TRBV6-1	-	TRBJ1-6	CASSEDLWQGNSPLHF	TGTGCCAGCAGTGAAGACCTGTGGCAGGGGAATTCACCCCTCCACTTT
-	TRBV19	-	TRBJ2-3	CASSITQLAIGTDTQYF	TGTGCCAGTAGTATAACCCAGTTAGCTATCGGCACAGATACGCAGTATTTT
-	TRBV19	TRBD1	TRBJ2-7	CASSIGQAKTYEQYF	TGTGCCAGTAGTATCGGACAGGCGAAAACCTACGAGCAGTACTTC
-	TRBV15	-	TRBJ1-1	CATSRGDMSTEAFF	TGCGCCACCAGCAGAGGGGACATGAGCACTGAAGCTTTCTTT
few	TRBV7-9	-	TRBJ2-7	CASSSIRQVGEQYF	TGTGCCAGCAGCTCTATTCGACAGGTGGGCGAGCAGTACTTC
-	TRBV7-6	-	TRBJ1-3	CASSLSGSGNTIYF	TGTGCCAGCAGCTTGTCGGGGTCTGGAAACACCATATATTTT
-	TRBV9	-	TRBJ2-6	CASSVMGPSSGANVLTF	TGTGCCAGCAGCGTTATGGGTCCGAGCTCTGGGGCCAACGTCCTGACTTTC
-	TRBV7-9	TRBD1	TRBJ2-7	CASSMTGGNYEQYF	TGTGCCAGCAGCATGACAGGGGGCAACTACGAGCAGTACTTC
-	TRBV28	TRBD2	TRBJ2-7	CASRTSGRKGYEQYF	TGTGCCAGCAGGACTAGCGGGAGAAAAGGCTACGAGCAGTACTTC
-	TRBV5-1	TRBD2	TRBJ2-3	CASSLGLAGGGVTDTQYF	TGCGCCAGCAGCTTGGGACTAGCGGGAGGAGGGGTCACAGATACGCAGTATTTT
-	TRBV18	-	TRBJ2-5	CASSTRTDQETQYF	TGTGCCAGCTCAACCCGGACAGACCAAGAGACCCAGTACTTC
-	TRBV5-1	TRBD1	TRBJ1-5	CASSLRTGDQPQHF	TGCGCCAGCAGCTTGAGGACAGGAGATCAGCCCCAGCATTTT
-	TRBV7-6	-	TRBJ2-1	CASGVGTMTYNEQFF	TGTGCCAGCGGAGTGGGCACTATGACCTACAATGAGCAGTTCTTC
-	TRBV5-1	-	TRBJ2-6	CASRTTGTVDSGANVLTF	TGCGCCAGCAGGACGACCGGGACGGTCGACTCTGGGGCCAACGTCCTGACTTTC
-	TRBV4-2	-	TRBJ2-6	CASSFRGSGANVLTF	TGTGCCAGCAGCTTTAGAGGGAGTGGGGCCAACGTCCTGACTTTC
once	TRBV7-9	-	TRBJ1-1	CASSQKLQEKTEAFF	TGTGCCAGCAGTCAAAAACTACAGGAGAAGACTGAAGCTTTCTTT
few	TRBV6-5	-	TRBJ1-5	CASSPRATSNQPQHF	TGTGCCAGCAGTCCCCGGGCTACGAGCAATCAGCCCCAGCATTTT
-	TRBV5-7	TRBD1	TRBJ1-6	CASRGDRGRMDSPLHF	TGTGCCAGCAGGGGGGACAGGGGAAGAATGGATTCACCCCTCCACTTT
few	TRBV5-6	-	TRBJ1-1	CASRDSGGPSEAFF	TGTGCCAGCAGGGACAGCGGGGGCCCGTCTGAAGCTTTCTTT
-	TRBV18	-	TRBJ1-1	CASSPLTGRGTEAFF	TGTGCCAGCTCACCCCTGACTGGGAGGGGAACTGAAGCTTTCTTT
-	TRBV5-5	-	TRBJ2-3	CASSPGQPTDTQYF	TGTGCCAGCAGCCCAGGACAGCCCACAGATACGCAGTATTTT
-	TRBV5-1	-	TRBJ2-2	CASSLERDTGELFF	TGCGCCAGCAGCTTGGAGAGGGACACCGGGGAGCTGTTTTTT
-	TRBV19	-	TRBJ2-5	CASRDWPQETQYF	TGTGCCAGTAGGGACTGGCCCCAAGAGACCCAGTACTTC
few	TRBV6-5	-	TRBJ1-5	CASSYSGRSQPQHF	TGTGCCAGCAGTTACTCGGGGAGGAGTCAGCCCCAGCATTTT
-	TRBV27	-	TRBJ1-6	CASSFGGASSPLHF	TGTGCCAGCAGTTTTGGTGGAGCAAGTTCACCCCTCCACTTT
-	TRBV4-3	-	TRBJ1-3	CASSHGLQGGSGNTIYF	TGCGCCAGCAGCCACGGCCTCCAGGGCGGTTCTGGAAACACCATATATTTT
-	TRBV5-4	TRBD1	TRBJ2-1	CASSTRTGADEQFF	TGTGCCAGCAGCACCCGGACAGGGGCCGATGAGCAGTTCTTC
-	TRBV30	-	TRBJ1-2	CAWSVLGSRSGVRGYTF	TGTGCCTGGAGTGTACTTGGCTCTCGTAGTGGCGTCCGCGGCTACACCTTC
medium-sized	TRBV6-1	-	TRBJ1-3	CASKSTELSGNTIYF	TGTGCCAGCAAATCGACAGAACTCTCTGGAAACACCATATATTTT
-	TRBV7-9	-	TRBJ1-4	CASSRGAGIEKLFF	TGTGCCTCCTCCCGGGGGGCGGGGATCGAAAAACTGTTTTTT
-	TRBV11-3	TRBD1	TRBJ2-4	CASSLAQGSIQYF	TGTGCCAGCAGCTTAGCACAGGGGAGCATTCAGTACTTC
-	TRBV6-6	TRBD1	TRBJ1-2	CASTRTGGYGYTF	TGTGCCAGCACCCGGACAGGGGGCTATGGCTACACCTTC
-	TRBV19	TRBD1	TRBJ1-2	CASSNDRASGYTF	TGTGCCAGTAGTAACGACAGGGCTAGTGGCTACACCTTC
-	TRBV18	-	TRBJ2-5	CASSPETRGETQYF	TGTGCCAGCTCACCGGAGACAAGGGGAGAGACCCAGTACTTC
-	TRBV15	TRBD1	TRBJ1-5	CATSIGGGGQPQHF	TGTGCCACCAGCATAGGGGGCGGAGGGCAGCCCCAGCATTTT
once	TRBV30	TRBD1	TRBJ1-5	CARINYRDRGSAQPQHF	TGTGCCCGGATTAATTACCGGGACAGGGGCTCTGCTCAGCCCCAGCATTTT
-	TRBV6-5	-	TRBJ1-1	CASSWLGRLTEAFF	TGTGCCAGCAGTTGGTTGGGGCGACTTACTGAAGCTTTCTTT
-	TRBV6-6	-	TRBJ1-1	CASSPGGLRVDTEAFF	TGTGCCAGCAGCCCCGGAGGTTTGAGGGTGGACACTGAAGCTTTCTTT
-	TRBV6-5	-	TRBJ2-7	CASSAQTYYEQYF	TGTGCCAGCAGTGCCCAGACCTACTACGAGCAGTACTTC
-	TRBV6-5	-	TRBJ2-5	CASSYSSMIQETQYF	TGTGCCAGCAGTTACTCGTCGATGATCCAAGAGACCCAGTACTTC
once	TRBV9	-	TRBJ2-5	CASSVRTTGGTQYF	TGTGCCAGCAGCGTCCGGACTACGGGTGGGACCCAGTACTTC
-	TRBV6-6	-	TRBJ1-5	CASSYFLNQPQHF	TGTGCCAGCAGTTACTTCCTTAATCAGCCCCAGCATTTT
-	TRBV19	-	TRBJ1-2	CATQVGDGAYGYTF	TGTGCCACCCAAGTGGGGGACGGAGCCTATGGCTACACCTTC
-	TRBV7-9	-	TRBJ1-4	CASSFAPLAGKGNEKLFF	TGTGCCAGCAGCTTTGCCCCACTAGCAGGGAAGGGGAATGAAAAACTGTTTTTT
-	TRBV6-5	-	TRBJ1-5	CASSLSGLSNQPQHF	TGTGCCAGCAGTCTCTCTGGGCTTAGCAATCAGCCCCAGCATTTT